Presented here are 27 T cell receptor beta chains from one specimen sequenced in a study of vaccination effects on CD4 cells after COVID-19. Their cognate antigens are unknown. The culture ran for around nine days, and then CD4+ T cells were isolated. SARS-CoV-2 infected the person between March and December 2020, as confirmed by PCR. The cohort was immunized with two doses of either the BNT162b2 or mRNA-1273 vaccine. The protocol was immunoSEQ multiplex PCR, while the TCRdb copy is restricted to in-frame clones and leaves out a portion. The sample has roughly 30,000 clones, roughly 75% seen once. The material was CD4+ T cells from PBMCs cultured without peptide, obtained after COVID-19 vaccination. The receptors shown here come from a human donor who had a prior SARS-CoV-2 infection.

The rearrangement uses TRBV2 and TRBJ2-1; 8 bases are shared with TRBD2. Germline-derived CDR1 and CDR2 are SNHLY and FYNNEI. The CDR3 spans 14 residues. J gave up 7 bases and V 3 bases, and 5 bases lay outside the gene matches. The CDR3 DNA follows: TGTGCCAGCAGTGAGGGACTAGTCAGGAATGAGCAGTTCTTC. This codes for CASSEGLVRNEQFF. Full variable domain (outside the CDR3, taken from reference TRBV2 and TRBJ2-1): EPEVTQTPSHQVTQMGQEVILRCVPISNHLYFYWYRQILGQKVEFLVSFYNNEISEKSEIFDDQFSVERPDGSNFTLKIRSTKLEDSAMYFCASSEGLVRNEQFFGPGTRLTVL.

The chain carries TRBV30 and TRBJ2-5; 7 bases fit TRBD2. The CDR3 runs to 14 residues. V lost 2 bases to trimming and J lost 4 bases; unmatched junction nucleotides: 7. Germline loops: CDR1 GTSNPN, CDR2 SVGIG (reference sequence). The CDR3: CAWSRREKGETQYF. Here the CDR3 DNA reads TGTGCCTGGAGTAGGCGGGAGAAGGGAGAGACCCAGTACTTC.

J is TRBJ2-6 and V is TRBV27; TRBD1 or TRBD2 may be the D gene (5 bases each). CDR1 is MNHEY and CDR2 is SMNVEV in the germline V gene (reference sequence). This CDR3 has 17 amino acids. Trimming pared 5 bases from V and 0 bases from J, leaving 14 bases between. CDR3 sequence reads: CASSLSGASSGANVLTF. Written as DNA, the CDR3 is TGTGCCAGCAGTCTCTCCGGGGCTTCCTCTGGGGCCAACGTCCTGACTTTC.

CDR3 coding DNA: TGTGCCAGCAGCCGATCAGAGACCCAGTACTTC. Translation gives CASSRSETQYF. This chain links TRBV14 with TRBJ2-5; D is uncertain. V dropped 4 bases and J dropped 4 bases, with 4 bases sitting between them. Germline assignment: CDR1 SGHDN and CDR2 FVKESK. This CDR3 comprises 11 residues.

The chain carries TRBV7-2 and TRBJ1-1, with 9 bases matching TRBD1. The length of the CDR3 is 13 residues. Unmatched junction bases numbered 8, after V lost 5 bases and J lost 10 bases. Germline V gene data show CDR1 as SGHTA and CDR2 as FQGNSA. The CDR3 bases are TGTGCCAGCAGCCCCGAGGACAGGGGCTTAGCTTTCTTT. Protein sequence: CASSPEDRGLAFF.

V gene TRBV7-9 combines with J gene TRBJ2-3, with 10 bases fitting TRBD1. CDR1 SEHNR and CDR2 FQNEAQ come from the germline V gene (reference sequence). Trimming removed 0 bases from V and 7 bases from J; junction bases left unmatched: 4. This CDR3 comprises 15 residues. CDR3 region: CASSLARDRGYTQYF. The CDR3 DNA sequence: TGTGCCAGCAGCTTAGCTCGGGACAGGGGATATACGCAGTATTTT.

The chain uses TRBV19 and TRBJ2-5, with 7 bases aligning to TRBD2. CDR1 and CDR2 from the germline V gene are LNHDA and SQIVND (reference sequence). V trimming: 2 bases; J trimming: 4 bases; junction bases outside the gene matches: 7. CDR3 length equals 15 residues. This chain's CDR3 is CASSIRTRARETQYF. CDR3 nucleotides: TGTGCCAGTAGTATAAGGACTAGAGCTCGAGAGACCCAGTACTTC.

The genes are TRBV6-5 and TRBJ1-1; D ambiguous. The length of the CDR3 is 14 residues. V lost 2 bases and J lost 8, with 15 bases in between. The germline CDR1 and CDR2 sequences are MNHEY and SVGAGI. The CDR3, as DNA: TGTGCCAGCAGTTACACGGCTGGGAGCAAAGAAGCTTTCTTT. Translated, it gives CASSYTAGSKEAFF.

This clone was picked up a small number of times. This chain links TRBV5-6 with TRBJ1-2; D call uncertain. The CDR3 spans 15 residues. V was clipped by 3 bases and J by 0 bases, with 12 bases between them. The V gene's germline CDR1 is SGHDT and CDR2 YYEEEE. CDR3 protein: CASSYQSVANYGYTF. The CDR3 region has the DNA TGTGCCAGCAGCTACCAGTCAGTGGCTAACTATGGCTACACCTTC.

The table lists this clone with a few counts. The chain recombines TRBV3-1 (or the pseudogene TRBV3-2) with TRBJ2-6; unclear D gene. The germline V and J ends were trimmed by 4 bases and 0 bases, with 4 bases remaining between them. CDR1 LGHDT and CDR2 YNNKEL come from the germline V gene (reference sequence). The CDR3 runs to 14 residues. CDR3 sequence reads: CASSRNSGANVLTF. CDR3 bases: TGTGCCAGCAGCCGAAACTCTGGGGCCAACGTCCTGACTTTC.

This clone was counted between two and nine times. This sequence joins TRBV19 and TRBJ2-7; D remains unclear. The V gene's germline CDR1 is LNHDA and CDR2 SQIVND (reference sequence). The CDR3 is 18 residues long. The V and J ends lost 2 bases and 1 base respectively, with 21 bases between them. CDR3 amino acids: CASSIKRSSTAVSYEQYF. As DNA, the CDR3 is TGTGCCAGTAGTATAAAACGTAGCAGCACCGCTGTTTCCTACGAGCAGTACTTC.

The CDR3 nucleotides are TGCGCCAGCAGTTACTTAGCGGGGGCCTACAATGAGCAGTTCTTC. Amino acid sequence: CASSYLAGAYNEQFF. This chain links TRBV5-1 with TRBJ2-1; 9 nucleotides line up with TRBD2. V was pared by 5 bases and J by 2 bases, with 5 bases of the junction left unmatched. The CDR3 covers 15 residues. CDR1 is SGHRS and CDR2 is YFSETQ in the germline V gene.

In DNA form, the CDR3 reads TGTGCCATCAGTGGAGAGGGCCGGGATAGTAGCACAGATACGCAGTATTTT. This gives the protein CAISGEGRDSSTDTQYF. The chain is built from TRBV10-3 and TRBJ2-3; possible D gene TRBD2, 5 bases. Trimming took off 4 bases at V and 0 bases at J, with 17 bases between the two ends. The CDR3 contains 17 residues. Germline values: CDR1 ENHRY, CDR2 SYGVKD.

This chain links TRBV19 with TRBJ2-3; D is ambiguous. The V end lost 5 bases, the J end lost 1 base, and 7 bases lay between the germline ends. The CDR3 has 13 residues. Germline V gene data show CDR1 as LNHDA and CDR2 as SQIVND (reference sequence). The CDR3 region has the DNA TGTGCCAGTAGTCTGGGCCGCACAGATACGCAGTATTTT. Its translation is CASSLGRTDTQYF.

This sequence joins TRBV13 and TRBJ1-2, with D hard to call. The CDR3 has 12 residues. Germline V gives CDR1 PRHDT, CDR2 FYEKMQ (reference sequence). V lost 4 bases and J 5 bases, leaving 8 bases between the germline ends. The CDR3 reads CASSSQGYGYTF. The CDR3 DNA is TGTGCCAGCAGCTCCCAAGGATATGGCTACACCTTC.

This clone came up a few times. This chain joins TRBV7-8 and TRBJ1-2; the D is unclear. This CDR3 has 16 residues. Germline V gene data show CDR1 as SGHVS and CDR2 as FQNEAQ. V was pared by 1 base and J by 2 bases, with 14 bases between. The CDR3: CASSLGATSLNYGYTF. The CDR3 coding sequence is TGTGCCAGCAGCTTAGGGGCGACATCCCTGAACTATGGCTACACCTTC. Full variable domain (rest looked up from reference TRBV7-8 and TRBJ1-2): GAGVSQSPRYKVAKRGQDVALRCDPISGHVSLFWYQQALGQGPEFLTYFQNEAQLDKSGLPSDRFFAERPEGSVSTLKIQRTQQEDSAVYLCASSLGATSLNYGYTFGSGTRLTVV.

J is TRBJ2-3 and V is TRBV4-2, with D uncertain. This CDR3 spans 12 amino acids. V lost 4 bases and J 7 bases, leaving 9 bases between the germline ends. Germline V gives CDR1 LGHNA, CDR2 YNFKEQ. As DNA, the CDR3 is TGTGCCAGCAGCCTCGACTGGAATACGCAGTATTTT. Translated, it gives CASSLDWNTQYF.

The genes are TRBV10-3 and TRBJ2-1; TRBD2 is a possible D gene (6 bases). The CDR3 has 13 amino acids. Germline V CDR1 and CDR2: ENHRY, SYGVKD. The V and J ends lost 6 bases and 5 bases respectively, with 11 bases between them. CDR3 nucleotide sequence: TGTGCCATCAGCCGGGACTCTAACAATGAGCAGTTCTTC. Its translation: CAISRDSNNEQFF.

This clone was recorded once. The chain links TRBV6-2 or TRBV6-3 to TRBJ2-7, with a possible D match to TRBD2 (5 bases). V was clipped by 0 bases and J by 4 bases, with 7 bases between them. Per the germline V gene, CDR1 is MNHEY and CDR2 is SVGEGT. This CDR3 region has 13 residues. CDR3 bases: TGTGCCAGCAGTTACTCGCTAGCATACGAGCAGTACTTC. The encoded protein is CASSYSLAYEQYF.

The chain uses TRBV3-1 (or the pseudogene TRBV3-2) and TRBJ1-6, with TRBD1 matching over 8 bases. The CDR3 covers 15 residues. With 4 bases clipped from V and 11 bases from J, the junction kept 10 bases outside the gene matches. Germline V gene sequence: CDR1 LGHDT, CDR2 YNNKEL (reference sequence). The CDR3 reads CASSRYGTGTAPLHF. CDR3 in DNA: TGTGCCAGCAGCCGCTACGGGACAGGAACGGCACCCCTCCACTTT.

The V call is TRBV18, the J call TRBJ1-2; D is undetermined. CDR1 is KGHSH and CDR2 is LQKENI in the germline V gene. This CDR3 spans 16 amino acids. Trimming pared 0 bases from V and 7 bases from J, leaving 18 bases between. CDR3 sequence: CASSPPLTMGFGGYTF. The CDR3, as DNA: TGTGCCAGCTCACCACCGTTGACTATGGGTTTCGGTGGCTACACCTTC.

V and J are TRBV30 and TRBJ2-1; 7 bases map to TRBD2. This CDR3 region has 17 residues. After removal of 1 base from V and 4 bases from J, the junction contained 13 bases not matched to a gene. From germline, CDR1 is GTSNPN and CDR2 SVGIG (reference sequence). CDR3 sequence (DNA): TGTGCCTGGAGTGCTAGGGACTATGCCCCCTCTTACAATGAGCAGTTCTTC. As protein: CAWSARDYAPSYNEQFF.

The CDR3 loop is CSQGAGYNEQFF. The CDR3 nucleotides read TGCAGTCAGGGGGCAGGATACAATGAGCAGTTCTTC. This sequence joins TRBV29-1 and TRBJ2-1; 8 bases are shared with TRBD1. This CDR3 has 12 residues. CDR1 and CDR2 (germline): SQVTM, ANQGSEA.

The V call is TRBV5-1, the J call TRBJ1-2; 8 bases line up with TRBD1. Germline CDR1 and CDR2: SGHRS and YFSETQ. This CDR3 comprises 12 residues. After removal of 4 bases from V and 7 bases from J, the junction contained 3 bases not matched to a gene. This CDR3 is CASSPGQGGYTF. CDR3 sequence (DNA): TGCGCCAGCAGCCCAGGACAGGGTGGCTACACCTTC. Combining the CDR3 with reference TRBV5-1 and TRBJ1-2 gives the whole variable domain KAGVTQTPRYLIKTRGQQVTLSCSPISGHRSVSWYQQTPGQGLQFLFEYFSETQRNKGNFPGRFSGRQFSNSRSEMNVSTLELGDSALYLCASSPGQGGYTFGSGTRLTVV.

The J gene is TRBJ2-2, the V gene TRBV9, with a possible D match to TRBD2 (6 bases). Germline CDR1 reads SGDLS; CDR2 reads YYNGEE. The V gene lost 1 base and the J gene lost 8 bases, with 12 bases spanning the gap. This CDR3 is built from 14 residues. CDR3 sequence: CASSVFPGGGELFF. The CDR3 DNA sequence: TGTGCCAGCAGCGTATTTCCCGGAGGGGGGGAGCTGTTTTTT. Together with reference TRBV9 and TRBJ2-2, the CDR3 gives the full variable domain: DSGVTQTPKHLITATGQRVTLRCSPRSGDLSVYWYQQSLDQGLQFLIQYYNGEERAKGNILERFSAQQFPDLHSELNLSSLELGDSALYFCASSVFPGGGELFFGEGSRLTVL.

CDR3 in amino acids: CASSEGRLRPQHF. Written as DNA, the CDR3 is TGTGCCAGCAGCGAAGGACGGTTGCGGCCCCAGCATTTT. The chain employs TRBV11-2 and TRBJ1-5; D gene uncertain. The CDR3 covers 13 residues. Between the trimmed V and J ends, which lost 5 bases and 9 bases, there was a span of 14 bases. CDR1 and CDR2 from the germline V gene are SGHAT and FQNNGV. Supplemented by reference TRBV11-2 and TRBJ1-5, the full variable domain reads EAGVAQSPRYKIIEKRQSVAFWCNPISGHATLYWYQQILGQGPKLLIQFQNNGVVDDSQLPKDRFSAERLKGVDSTLKIQPAKLEDSAVYLCASSEGRLRPQHFGDGTRLSIL.

This chain joins TRBV11-3 and TRBJ1-1; D not resolved. V was clipped by 8 bases and J by 4 bases, with 14 bases between them. There are 13 residues in the CDR3. Germline assignment: CDR1 SGHNT and CDR2 YENEEA. The CDR3 DNA sequence: TGTGCCAGCCAACGGATGAGGTCCACTGAAGCTTTCTTT. Its protein product is CASQRMRSTEAFF. Using reference TRBV11-3 and TRBJ1-1 for the parts outside the CDR3, the full variable domain is EAGVVQSPRYKIIEKKQPVAFWCNPISGHNTLYWYLQNLGQGPELLIRYENEEAVDDSQLPKDRFSAERLKGVDSTLKIQPAELGDSAVYLCASQRMRSTEAFFGQGTRLTVV.